The 31 T cell receptor beta chains reported below all come from one sample, sequenced in a study of blood T cells in healthy people across ages. A J-beta primer mix and a sample-barcoded 5' primer were used in a second PCR of about 7 to 12 cycles. Each CDR3 protein gets one entry after TCRdb re-called the 5' RACE reads with MiXCR. The table lists roughly 1,800,000 distinct CDR3 sequences, just under 50% of them singletons, with 2% to 2.5% in the top ten. The sequencing sample was made of blood. Receptors originate from a middle-aged woman in good health.

On this clonotype itself: This could be a read error, since a much larger clone is one nucleotide away. This chain uses TRBV28 with TRBJ2-7; 12 nucleotides align to TRBD2. The end of the DNA is better explained by TRBJ2-5, so the J call may be wrong. Germline V gene data show CDR1 as MDHEN and CDR2 as SYDVKM. This CDR3 spans 15 amino acids. DNA of the CDR3: TGTGCCAGCAGTTTACTAGCGGGGGGGCCAGGGACCCAGTACTTC. The encoded protein is CASSLLAGGPGTQYF.

The genes are TRBV5-1 and TRBJ1-4, with 11 positions matching TRBD1. The V gene end was trimmed by 7 bases and the J gene end by 8 bases; junction bases not matched to a gene: 7. CDR1 is SGHRS, CDR2 YFSETQ, per germline. CDR3 length: 14 amino acids. CDR3 sequence reads: CASGSGTGGEKLFF. In DNA form, the CDR3 reads TGCGCCAGCGGCTCCGGGACAGGGGGGGAAAAACTGTTTTTT.

The chain joins TRBV20-1 to TRBJ2-1; 8 bases are shared with TRBD1. The CDR3 has 16 residues. The V and J ends lost 3 bases and 0 bases, in that order; junction bases with no gene match: 7. Germline CDR1 reads DFQATT; CDR2 reads SNEGSKA (reference sequence). The DNA of the CDR3 is TGCAGTGCTAGGACAGGGGCCCTTAGCTCCTACAATGAGCAGTTCTTC. Translation gives CSARTGALSSYNEQFF.

This clonotype was found many times. J is TRBJ2-5 and V is TRBV9; a possible D gene is TRBD2 (5 bases). Germline CDR1 and CDR2: SGDLS and YYNGEE. This CDR3 is built from 14 residues. V dropped 2 bases and J dropped 5 bases, with 13 bases sitting between them. CDR3 loop: CASSVSGGRETQYF. CDR3 DNA: TGTGCCAGCAGCGTGTCAGGAGGTCGGGAGACCCAGTACTTC.

This clonotype was recorded once. The J gene is TRBJ1-6, the V gene TRBV4-2, with D maybe TRBD1 (5 bases). Trimming pared 0 bases from V and 7 bases from J, leaving 13 bases between. The germline V gene encodes CDR1 LGHNA and CDR2 YNFKEQ. CDR3 length equals 16 residues. In DNA, the CDR3 is TGTGCCAGCAGCCAAGAGCCAGGGTTGGTGAATTCACCCCTCCACTTT. This encodes CASSQEPGLVNSPLHF.

The chain joins TRBV7-9 to TRBJ1-2, with 8 bases fitting TRBD1. Trimming at V came to 8 bases and at J to 8 bases, leaving 10 bases not matched to a gene. The CDR3 consists of 13 residues. The germline V gene has CDR1 SEHNR and CDR2 FQNEAQ (reference sequence). CDR3: CASRLPGGWGYTF. CDR3 sequence (DNA): TGTGCCAGCCGCCTCCCAGGGGGCTGGGGCTACACCTTC.

CDR3 coding DNA: TGTGCCAGCAGTTACAAGGGCCTAGGGAATGGCTACACCTTC. The encoded protein is CASSYKGLGNGYTF. The chain links TRBV6-7 to TRBJ1-2; no clear D gene. TRBV6-7 is marked as an open reading frame, function uncertain. V was pared by 2 bases and J by 6 bases, with 13 bases between. This CDR3 region has 14 residues.

The CDR3, as DNA: TGTGCCAGCAGCTTACTGTCGACTAGAAACAATGAGCAGTACTTC. This encodes CASSLLSTRNNEQYF. The chain combines TRBV7-2 with TRBJ2-7; D might be TRBD2 (6 bases). Between the trimmed V and J ends, which lost 2 bases and 7 bases, there was a span of 18 bases. The germline V gene has CDR1 SGHTA and CDR2 FQGNSA. The CDR3 covers 15 residues.

The chain combines TRBV28 with TRBJ2-5, with D unclear. Germline assignment: CDR1 MDHEN and CDR2 SYDVKM. Trimming pared 1 base from V and 11 bases from J, leaving 11 bases between. The length of the CDR3 is 12 residues. The chain's CDR3 is CASSLSREGQYF. CDR3 sequence (DNA): TGTGCCAGCAGTTTATCAAGGGAAGGGCAGTACTTC.

This clonotype occurred a few times. The chain is built from TRBV29-1 and TRBJ1-4, with a tentative D call TRBD1 (6 bases). The ends were cut back, 4 bases at V and 8 bases at J, with 14 bases in the middle. Germline V CDR1 and CDR2: SQVTM, ANQGSEA. This CDR3 is 13 amino acids long. The CDR3 is CSVVGDIGEKLFF. DNA for the CDR3: TGCAGCGTTGTAGGGGACATAGGCGAAAAACTGTTTTTT.

V is TRBV7-2 and J is TRBJ1-6; D gene ambiguous. CDR1 is SGHTA, CDR2 FQGNSA, per germline. V was trimmed by 4 bases and J by 10 bases, leaving 11 bases between them. The length of the CDR3 is 13 residues. The CDR3: CASSSLSGSPLHF. DNA for the CDR3: TGTGCCAGCAGCTCCCTGTCGGGGTCACCCCTCCACTTT.

A few counts support this clonotype. The rearrangement links TRBV9 to TRBJ2-5, with TRBD1 identical over 12 bases. The junction had 16 bases not matched to a gene; V was cut back by 1 base and J by 3 bases. Germline CDR1 SGDLS, CDR2 YYNGEE. The CDR3 is 20 amino acids. Here the CDR3 reads CASSVRTGTGGARDKETQYF. The CDR3 nucleotides read TGTGCCAGCAGCGTAAGAACCGGGACAGGGGGCGCCCGGGACAAAGAGACCCAGTACTTC.

This rearrangement joins TRBV29-1 to TRBJ2-3; D is possibly TRBD1 (6 bases). Trimming stripped 4 bases from V and 9 bases from J, with 11 bases between. This CDR3 has 11 residues. Germline-derived CDR1 and CDR2 are SQVTM and ANQGSEA. The CDR3 loop is CSVVNRGTQYF. The CDR3 DNA reads as TGCAGCGTTGTAAATAGGGGGACGCAGTATTTT.

The J gene is TRBJ2-3, the V gene TRBV5-1, with 11 bases identical to TRBD2. V shed 0 bases and J 3 bases; nucleotides not matched to a gene: 6. The CDR3 has 17 residues. Germline V gives CDR1 SGHRS, CDR2 YFSETQ. Here the CDR3 reads CASSLGSSSGGTDTQYF. CDR3 bases: TGCGCCAGCAGCTTGGGATCGTCTAGCGGGGGGACAGATACGCAGTATTTT.

The J gene is TRBJ2-3, the V gene TRBV12-3 or TRBV12-4; 7 bases are a match to TRBD2. CDR3 size: 14 residues. Trimming at V came to 6 bases and at J to 7 bases, leaving 10 bases not matched to a gene. In DNA form, the CDR3 reads TGTGCCAGCAGGATAGCGGGTGGACGGAATACGCAGTATTTT. Translation gives CASRIAGGRNTQYF.

This clonotype was detected only a few times. The chain has TRBV29-1 and TRBJ1-2; D gene unclear. The CDR3 is 14 residues long. V lost 4 bases, J lost 2 bases, and 14 bases lay in between. Per germline, CDR1 SQVTM and CDR2 ANQGSEA. This CDR3 is CSVGDPPGNYGYTF. For the CDR3, the DNA is TGCAGCGTTGGAGACCCACCCGGGAACTATGGCTACACCTTC.

The V gene is TRBV20-1, the J gene TRBJ1-1, with TRBD1 identical over 7 bases. The V gene's germline CDR1 is DFQATT and CDR2 SNEGSKA (reference sequence). CDR3 length: 12 amino acids. The CDR3 here is CSPRTGNTEAFF. The CDR3 DNA sequence: TGCAGCCCGAGGACAGGGAACACTGAAGCTTTCTTT.

Turning to this clonotype: One end of the junction does not line up with germline, which may come from a read error. This chain connects TRBV29-1 to TRBJ2-7; D is possibly TRBD2 (6 bases). Germline CDR1 reads SQVTM; CDR2 reads ANQGSEA. The length of the CDR3 is 14 residues. CDR3: CSVEGREEGYEQYF. The CDR3 region has the DNA TGCAGCGTTGAAGGCAGGGAGGAAGGCTACGAACAGTACTTC.

The chain joins TRBV24-1 to TRBJ2-7; the D call may be TRBD1 or TRBD2 (5 bases each). Trimming took off 4 bases at V and 1 base at J, with 19 bases between the two ends. This CDR3 is 17 amino acids long. Germline CDR1 reads KGHDR; CDR2 reads SFDVKD. Written as DNA, the CDR3 is TGTGCCACCAGTGACCGCTGGAAAGCCAGGGAGTCCTACGAGCAGTACTTC. Translation gives CATSDRWKARESYEQYF.

The J gene is TRBJ2-4, the V gene TRBV28; D ambiguous. Judging by the DNA end, TRBJ2-7 fits better; the J call may be wrong. The CDR3 has 14 residues. Germline V gene sequence: CDR1 MDHEN, CDR2 SYDVKM. CDR3 bases: TGTGCCAGCAGTACTCCGGGTTTCAGCTACGAGCAGTACTTC. Its translation is CASSTPGFSYEQYF.

The gene calls are TRBV20-1 and TRBJ1-1; perhaps TRBD1 as D (5 bases). V lost 2 bases, J lost 3 bases, and 13 bases lay in between. The CDR3 spans 14 residues. Germline V gene data show CDR1 as DFQATT and CDR2 as SNEGSKA (reference sequence). The CDR3, as DNA: TGCAGTGCTAGATTAACGGGGGGGGACACTGAAGCTTTCTTT. Amino acids: CSARLTGGDTEAFF.

This clonotype occurred a few times. This rearrangement joins TRBV6-5 to TRBJ2-3, with D possibly TRBD2 on 6 matching bases. The CDR3 spans 15 residues. Looked up from germline, CDR1 is MNHEY and CDR2 is SVGAGI. V shed 6 bases and J shed 2 bases, with 15 bases lying between them. The CDR3 here is CASRPTWGVTDTQYF. The CDR3 bases are TGTGCCAGCAGGCCCACTTGGGGGGTCACAGATACGCAGTATTTT.

The genes are TRBV9 and TRBJ1-2; D is perhaps TRBD1 (5 bases). With 2 bases removed from V and 7 bases from J, the gap between germline ends came to 6 bases. The length of the CDR3 is 11 residues. The germline CDR1 and CDR2 sequences are SGDLS and YYNGEE. Written as DNA, the CDR3 is TGTGCCAGCAGCGTGGGGACTGGCTACACCTTC. Protein sequence: CASSVGTGYTF.

This clonotype was detected a few times. The rearrangement links TRBV29-1 to TRBJ2-3; a possible D gene is TRBD1 (5 bases). This CDR3 comprises 12 residues. Germline V gene data show CDR1 as SQVTM and CDR2 as ANQGSEA. Trimming stripped 7 bases from V and 1 base from J, with 9 bases between. The CDR3 here is CSDETGTDTQYF. In DNA form, the CDR3 reads TGCAGCGATGAGACAGGCACAGATACGCAGTATTTT.

The V gene is TRBV7-2, the J gene TRBJ2-1, with 13 bases identical to TRBD2. CDR1 SGHTA and CDR2 FQGNSA come from the germline V gene. Losses at the gene ends were 4 bases for V and 13 bases for J; bases not matched to a gene: 4. This CDR3 is built from 13 residues. The CDR3 DNA is TGTGCCAGCAGCTCCCGACTAGCGGGGGGACAGTTCTTC. Its translation: CASSSRLAGGQFF.

The J gene is TRBJ2-6, the V gene TRBV6-1, with D hard to call. CDR3 length: 18 amino acids. V was pared by 5 bases and J by 0 bases, with 17 bases between. CDR1 is MNHNS, CDR2 SASEGT, per germline. CDR3 region: CASSNGLTPSSGANVLTF. The CDR3 DNA sequence: TGTGCCAGCAGTAATGGCCTGACACCTAGCTCTGGGGCCAACGTCCTGACTTTC.

The V call is TRBV27, the J call TRBJ2-5, with 8 positions matching TRBD2. From germline, CDR1 is MNHEY and CDR2 SMNVEV (reference sequence). The ends lost 4 bases at V and 11 bases at J; junction bases unmatched: 21. There are 17 residues in the CDR3. CDR3 coding DNA: TGTGCCAGCAGTTACCTGGCACCCTCCTCCGGGACTAGGGTGCAGTACTTC. It translates to CASSYLAPSSGTRVQYF.

J is TRBJ1-4 and V is TRBV6-5; 7 bases are shared with TRBD1. The germline V gene has CDR1 MNHEY and CDR2 SVGAGI. The CDR3 has 13 residues. Trimming took 10 bases from V and 6 from J; bases not matched to a gene: 8. CDR3 residues: CATGQARYEKLFF. The CDR3 coding sequence is TGTGCCACTGGACAGGCTCGGTATGAAAAACTGTTTTTT.

This clonotype was detected only a few times. The chain links TRBV4-3 to TRBJ2-3; TRBD2 matches at 10 bases. Germline lookup yields CDR1 LGHNA and CDR2 YSLEER. The CDR3 consists of 17 residues. The J segment lost 4 bases and the V segment lost 0 bases, leaving 7 bases of the junction unmatched. The CDR3 loop is CASSQDPAGGAADTQYF. CDR3 DNA: TGCGCCAGCAGCCAAGACCCAGCGGGGGGGGCCGCAGATACGCAGTATTTT.

The chain carries TRBV4-1 and TRBJ2-4, with TRBD1 matching 10 bases. This CDR3 is 14 amino acids long. The germline gives CDR1 MGHRA, CDR2 YSYEKL. V lost 3 bases to trimming and J lost 13 bases; unmatched junction nucleotides: 9. The CDR3 sequence is CASSHRQGANEQYF. The CDR3 DNA reads as TGCGCCAGCAGCCATCGACAGGGGGCGAATGAGCAGTACTTC.

Remarks on this clonotype: A much larger clone differs by one base, so this may be a read error. The chain employs TRBV15 and TRBJ2-7; D gene unclear. This CDR3 has 13 residues. Germline V gene data show CDR1 as LNHNV and CDR2 as YYDKDF (reference sequence). Trimming stripped 0 bases from V and 0 bases from J, with 3 bases between. This chain's CDR3 is CATSRDHSYEQYF. The DNA of the CDR3 is TGTGCCACCAGCAGAGATCACTCCTACGAGCAGTACTTC.